Below, one T cell receptor (beta chain) is given with its context. Which antigen it targets is not known. Per-nucleotide qualities are absent, and no much larger clonotype sits a single base away. The CDR3 holds 15 amino acids from the cysteine to the phenylalanine. Kept here is only the CDR3 DNA, which spans 45 bases and is read in frame from base 1. The germline V gene provides CDR1 SGHDT and CDR2 YYEEEE. V and J are trimmed by 4 bases and 6 bases, and the gene matches miss 7 bases of the junction. The TCR beta CDR3 regions were amplified from the RNA transcripts. For the first round of RT-PCR on the TCR CDR3, the HTBI primer set was used together with the Qiagen OneStep RT-PCR kit. The libraries were constructed in a second round of multiplex PCR and then size-selected and purified. Sequencing of the libraries was done on an Illumina HiSeq2000 using paired-end 100 bp reads. In the source study's methods: SOAPnuke was used to process the raw data, with reads discarded if the reads contained adapters or uncalled bases, had a mean Phred below 15, or lacked an exact constant-primer or identifier match. COPE v1.2.5 was used to merge the high-quality paired reads, and each unique nucleotide sequence was defined as a clonotype. Clonotypes were aligned to IMGT TRBV, TRBD and TRBJ reference segments using MiTCR v1.1. Only V-J combinations with frequency above 0.0001, covering approximately 99% of repertoires, were analysed. The TCS score was defined as the ratio of F50 (clonal expansion) to E x V (chaos), calculated using BLOSUM62-based TCRdist between CDR3 peptides within each V-J. Welch's t-statistics and random forest reduced fewer than 550 V-J features to 13, which were used in a naive Bayes classifier (R e1071). The Morisita-Horn index was used to measure how similar the thyroid and blood repertoires were. The public reads were quality trimmed at Q25 with fastp and then assembled into clones with MiXCR by TCRdb, keeping productive beta chains. CDR3 protein duplicates are merged, each entry listing the most common genes and DNA. The authors' filters were not applied to this entry. The sample data list just under 750,000 distinct CDR3 sequences, and 35% of these were observed just once. The ten top clones hold 30% to 40% of the sample.

Stable Graves' hyperthyroidism was defined as the absence of progression to ophthalmopathy over 18 months of follow-up. Hyperthyroidism patients were newly diagnosed, had a disease duration of under 2 months, and were aged 18 to 65 years. Patients with uncontrolled infections, other autoimmune diseases, pregnancy or lactation were excluded. Clinical symptoms, serum thyroxine and TRAb, thyroid ultrasound, and orbital computed tomography formed the basis for the diagnoses. Ficoll-Paque density gradient centrifugation was used to isolate PBMCs from under 11 ml of fresh peripheral blood. Trizol reagent was used to extract total RNA, and RNA quality was then checked on an Agilent 2100 Bioanalyzer. The source of the sample is a study of T cells in Graves' hyperthyroidism and ophthalmopathy (dated by TCRdb to about 2019). Broadly, across the study: Peripheral blood was sampled at the time of initial diagnosis, prior to any treatment. The approximately 100 discovery patients were divided at random into training and test sets in a 7:3 ratio. In addition, the study compared T-cell repertoires in thyroid tissue and in blood from over 5 Graves' hyperthyroidism patients. The paper describes TCR Vbeta CDR3 sequencing of about 140 peripheral blood samples, made up of 43 ophthalmopathy patients, over 70 hyperthyroidism patients and 17 progressor patients. Prospective prediction of ophthalmopathy was tested in an independent validation cohort of fewer than 20 hyperthyroidism patients and 17 patients who later progressed to ophthalmopathy. To identify TCR V-J signatures that set the groups apart, the researchers used a discovery cohort of approximately 98 patients, made up of about 44 with Graves' ophthalmopathy and around 58 with stable Graves' hyperthyroidism. After sampling, hyperthyroidism patients received methimazole starting at 30 mg daily, and ophthalmopathy patients received high-dose intravenous methylprednisolone. Overall study results and their limits: Most expanded thyroid clonotypes (frequency above 0.001) were also found in blood, which suggests that blood repertoires may mirror thyroid immune responses. In validation, progression to ophthalmopathy was predicted by the model with 70.59% sensitivity and 72.22% specificity, a median of 6.5 months before onset. Sample size was not statistically predetermined, and blinding of investigators to group allocation was not performed. Ophthalmopathy was separated from stable hyperthyroidism by a 13 V-J signature model, with over 85% sensitivity and just over 81% specificity obtained in cross-validation and 80%/75% obtained in testing.

The sequencing input was blood. This receptor chain uses TRBV5-6 and TRBJ1-6; a stretch of 7 junction bases matches TRBD1. The receptor was derived from a woman between 40 and 55 years old with Graves' hyperthyroidism. DNA sequence: TGTGCCAGCAGCCCACGACAGGGTTGTAATTCACCCCTCCACTTT. This gives the protein CASSPRQGCNSPLHF.